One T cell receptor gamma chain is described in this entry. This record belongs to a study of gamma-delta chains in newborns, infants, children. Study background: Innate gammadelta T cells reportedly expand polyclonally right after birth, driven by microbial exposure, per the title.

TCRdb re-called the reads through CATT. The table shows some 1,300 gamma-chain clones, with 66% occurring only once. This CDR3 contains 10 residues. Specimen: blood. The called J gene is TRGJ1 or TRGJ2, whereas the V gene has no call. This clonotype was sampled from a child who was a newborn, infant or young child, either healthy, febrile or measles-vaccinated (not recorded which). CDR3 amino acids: CATTKYKKLF. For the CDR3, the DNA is TGTGCCACCACTAAATATAAGAAACTCTTT.